The rows below give T cell receptor beta chains drawn from one sample of a study of cytomegalovirus exposure and HLA in healthy donors. Clones were sequenced by immunoSEQ multiplex PCR, and TCRdb holds only the in-frame ones, with some missing. Of about 98,000 clones detected, roughly 94% appear once; the ten largest clones hold 0.85% to 0.95%. Sequenced material: PBMCs. These receptors were obtained from a woman younger than 35 in good health and CMV-seronegative. CDR3s include the opening cysteine and the closing phenylalanine or tryptophan.

V gene: TRBV7-6; CDR3 protein: CASSIGGGGETQYF
V gene: TRBV10-3; CDR3 protein: CAISESDFYGYTF
V gene: TRBV27; CDR3 protein: CASSYRVGETQYF
V gene: TRBV6-1; CDR3 protein: CASSEGTALHSGNTIYF
V gene: TRBV5-1; CDR3 protein: CASSPSLASTDTQYF
V gene: TRBV4-2; CDR3 protein: CASSQEGRGYNEQFF
V gene: TRBV6-5; CDR3 protein: CASSSDSAYEQYF
V gene: TRBV7-7; CDR3 protein: CASSSGTSTGELFF
V gene: TRBV29-1; CDR3 protein: CSVGTSGRASTDTQCF
V gene: TRBV7-9; CDR3 protein: CASSLDTVAGYEQYF
V gene: TRBV6-5; CDR3 protein: CASRKGTVANYGYTF
V gene: TRBV4-1; CDR3 protein: CASSQGWGQRTGEQYF
V gene: TRBV5-6; CDR3 protein: CASRAVIGGGYGYTF
V gene: TRBV11-2; CDR3 protein: CASSLEPRDSTGELFF
V gene: TRBV7-9; CDR3 protein: CASSSATGRDEQYF
V gene: TRBV27; CDR3 protein: CASSLRVGASYEQYF
V gene: TRBV15; CDR3 protein: CATSRGTEETQYF
V gene: TRBV5-1; CDR3 protein: CASSLEGTGELFF
V gene: TRBV5-1; CDR3 protein: CASSRGQENIQYF
V gene: TRBV19; CDR3 protein: CASSIGWEASYEQYF
V gene: TRBV10-3; CDR3 protein: CAISWTDSNQPQHF
V gene: TRBV28; CDR3 protein: CASSTWDSNSNQPQHF
V gene: TRBV27; CDR3 protein: CASSLSGQGEGPQHF
V gene: TRBV27; CDR3 protein: CASSATANYGYTF
V gene: TRBV19; CDR3 protein: CASSITYSPYGYTF
V gene: TRBV27; CDR3 protein: CASSPYHGESDTQYF
V gene: TRBV7-3; CDR3 protein: CASSSAPLGGGEETQYF
V gene: TRBV9; CDR3 protein: CASSQGLTGEAFF
V gene: TRBV19; CDR3 protein: CASLNRDTYGYTF
V gene: TRBV30; CDR3 protein: CAWSVDFSNTEAFF
V gene: TRBV5-1; CDR3 protein: CASSLEIRYEQYF
V gene: TRBV6-1; CDR3 protein: CASSGDRGGSQPQHF
V gene: TRBV6-1; CDR3 protein: CASSGSSGGPPQHF
V gene: TRBV11-2; CDR3 protein: CASSLDSGGGNEQYF
V gene: TRBV19; CDR3 protein: CASSLTGTLEQYF
V gene: TRBV11-1; CDR3 protein: CASRGQDYEQYF